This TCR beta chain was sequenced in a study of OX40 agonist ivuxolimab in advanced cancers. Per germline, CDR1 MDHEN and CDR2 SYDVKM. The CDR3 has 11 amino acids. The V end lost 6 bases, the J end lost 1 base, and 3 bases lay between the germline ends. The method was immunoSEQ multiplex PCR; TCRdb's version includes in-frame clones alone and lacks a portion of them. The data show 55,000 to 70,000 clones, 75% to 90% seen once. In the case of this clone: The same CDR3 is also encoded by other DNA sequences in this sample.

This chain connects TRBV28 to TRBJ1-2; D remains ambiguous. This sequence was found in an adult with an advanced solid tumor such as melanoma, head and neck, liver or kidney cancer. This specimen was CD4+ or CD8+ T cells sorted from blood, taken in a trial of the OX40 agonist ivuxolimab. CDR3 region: CASSRNYGYTF. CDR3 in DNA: TGTGCCAGCAGCCGTAACTATGGCTACACCTTC.